The T cell receptor (beta chain) under discussion was sequenced for a study of blood T cell repertoires in COVID-19. Study-level background: Acute and convalescent COVID-19 samples came from the United States, Italy and Spain. PBMCs, B-cell-depleted T cells, or T cells provided the cDNA or gDNA that made up the material.

Trimming stripped 0 bases from V and 0 bases from J, with 6 bases between. This CDR3 is 14 amino acids long. The germline gives CDR1 SGHDT, CDR2 YYEEEE. TCRdb's table, derived via immunoSEQ multiplex PCR, lists solely in-frame clones and lacks some. Of 290,000 or so clones in the sample, around 90% were seen once. Participants were placed into cohorts based on the clinical history they reported. This chain joins TRBV5-6 and TRBJ1-1; D perhaps matches TRBD1 (5 bases). Specimen: PBMCs or T cells enriched from blood (not recorded which). The clonotype comes from a woman younger than 30 with acute COVID-19. In DNA, the CDR3 is TGTGCCAGCAGCTTGGACAGGTTGAACACTGAAGCTTTCTTT. Its translation: CASSLDRLNTEAFF.